The table lists the clone carrying this TCR beta chain with a few counts. The repertoire was sequenced with immunoSEQ multiplex PCR; TCRdb's copy has only in-frame clones and lacks some. Altogether about 69,000 clones are present, approximately 84% being singletons, with the ten largest covering approximately 2.8%. CDR1 is LNHDA, CDR2 SQIVND, per germline (reference sequence). The CDR3 runs to 14 residues. The V end lost 7 bases, the J end lost 9 bases, and 16 bases lay between the germline ends. These data come from a study of control samples from healthy donors and cancer patients. The clonotype originates from a woman in her 50s with lung cancer. This chain uses TRBV19 with TRBJ1-6; D might be TRBD1 (6 bases). The material sequenced was PBMCs. CDR3 in amino acids: CASKRGPAISPLHF. The CDR3 DNA sequence: TGTGCCAGTAAACGGGGGCCGGCAATTTCACCCCTCCACTTT. The full variable domain, with the rest looked up from reference TRBV19 and TRBJ1-6, is DGGITQSPKYLFRKEGQNVTLSCEQNLNHDAMYWYRQDPGQGLRLIYYSQIVNDFQKGDIAEGYSVSREKKESFPLTVTSAQKNPTAFYLCASKRGPAISPLHFGNGTRLTVT.